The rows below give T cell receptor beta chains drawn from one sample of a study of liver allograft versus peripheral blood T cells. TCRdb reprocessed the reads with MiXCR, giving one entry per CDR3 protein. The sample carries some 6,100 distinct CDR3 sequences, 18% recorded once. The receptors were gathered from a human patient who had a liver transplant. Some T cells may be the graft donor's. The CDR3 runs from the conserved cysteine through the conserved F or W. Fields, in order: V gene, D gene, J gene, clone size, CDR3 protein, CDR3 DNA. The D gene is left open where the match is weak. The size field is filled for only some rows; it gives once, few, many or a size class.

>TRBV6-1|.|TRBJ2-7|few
CASSEARGFIYEQYF
TGTGCCAGCAGTGAAGCGAGGGGGTTTATCTACGAGCAGTACTTC
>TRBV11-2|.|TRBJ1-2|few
CASSLPLGGHYGYTF
TGTGCCAGCAGCTTGCCGCTCGGCGGCCACTATGGCTACACCTTC
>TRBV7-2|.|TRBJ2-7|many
CASSFSRNAYEQYF
TGTGCCAGCAGCTTTAGCAGAAACGCCTACGAGCAGTACTTC
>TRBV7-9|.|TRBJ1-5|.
CASSLPDQPQHF
TGTGCCAGCAGCCTACCCGATCAGCCCCAGCATTTT
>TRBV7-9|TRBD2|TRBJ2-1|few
CASSFLGGGARNEQFF
TGTGCCAGCAGCTTCCTTGGCGGGGGGGCCCGGAATGAGCAGTTCTTC
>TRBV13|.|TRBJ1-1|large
CAISESWVLEAFF
TGTGCCATCAGTGAGTCGTGGGTCCTTGAAGCTTTCTTT
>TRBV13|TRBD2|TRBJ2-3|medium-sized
CASSSPGGPAKDTQYF
TGTGCCAGCAGCTCTCCGGGGGGGCCCGCTAAAGATACGCAGTATTTT
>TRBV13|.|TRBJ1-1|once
CASSLHGGRGMNTEAFF
TGTGCCAGCAGCCTTCACGGGGGACGGGGGATGAACACTGAAGCTTTCTTT
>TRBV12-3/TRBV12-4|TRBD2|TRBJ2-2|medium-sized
CASTLAGGIGELFF
TGTGCCAGCACTCTAGCGGGAGGAATCGGGGAGCTGTTTTTT
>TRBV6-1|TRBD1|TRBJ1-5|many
CASTRGGQGYQPQHF
TGTGCCAGCACCCGGGGGGGACAGGGTTATCAGCCCCAGCATTTT
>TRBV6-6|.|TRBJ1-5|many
CASSYEVFGVGNQPQHF
TGTGCCAGCAGTTACGAGGTTTTCGGGGTTGGAAATCAGCCCCAGCATTTT
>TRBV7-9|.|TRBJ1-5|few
CASSFSGEPQHF
TGTGCCAGCAGCTTTTCAGGGGAGCCCCAGCATTTT
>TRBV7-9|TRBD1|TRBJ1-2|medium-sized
CASSLGGDQGAYGYTF
TGTGCCAGCAGCTTAGGGGGGGATCAGGGGGCCTATGGCTACACCTTC
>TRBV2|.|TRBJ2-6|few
CASEGGVGANVLTF
TGTGCCAGCGAAGGAGGGGTCGGGGCCAACGTCCTGACTTTC
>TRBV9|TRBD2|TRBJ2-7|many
CASSVGAGGLYEQYF
TGTGCCAGCAGCGTCGGAGCGGGGGGTCTCTACGAGCAGTACTTC
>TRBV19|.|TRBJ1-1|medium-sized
CASSIQGLGNTEAFF
TGTGCCAGTAGTATCCAGGGACTCGGGAACACTGAAGCTTTCTTT
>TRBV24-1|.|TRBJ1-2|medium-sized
CATPGRAGYGYTF
TGTGCCACCCCGGGCCGGGCAGGCTATGGCTACACCTTC
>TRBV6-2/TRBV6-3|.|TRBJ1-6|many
CASSRGAVSSYNSPLHF
TGTGCCAGCAGTCGGGGGGCCGTGAGCTCCTATAATTCACCCCTCCACTTT
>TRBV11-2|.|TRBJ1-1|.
CASSSTEEYTEAFF
TGTGCCAGCAGCTCGACTGAGGAGTACACTGAAGCTTTCTTT
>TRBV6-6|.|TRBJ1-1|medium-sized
CASSYGSPAKAFF
TGTGCCAGCAGTTACGGCAGTCCAGCGAAAGCTTTCTTT
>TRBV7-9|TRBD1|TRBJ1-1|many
CASSSTGGRNTEAFF
TGTGCCAGCAGCAGTACAGGGGGACGAAACACTGAAGCTTTCTTT
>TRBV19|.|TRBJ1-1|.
CASSIDEERDLYGAEAFF
TGTGCCAGTAGTATAGATGAAGAGCGGGACCTCTACGGCGCTGAAGCTTTCTTT
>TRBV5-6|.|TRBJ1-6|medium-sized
CASSYRANSPLHF
TGTGCCAGCAGCTACAGGGCTAATTCACCCCTCCACTTT
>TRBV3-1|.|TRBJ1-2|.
CASSPPWAFVDGYTF
TGTGCCAGCAGCCCTCCGTGGGCGTTCGTGGATGGCTACACCTTC
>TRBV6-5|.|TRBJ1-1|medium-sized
CASNQGGGTEAFF
TGTGCCAGCAACCAGGGTGGAGGCACTGAAGCTTTCTTT
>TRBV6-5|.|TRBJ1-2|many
CASSYSIGVTGYTF
TGTGCCAGCAGTTACTCGATAGGGGTTACTGGCTACACCTTC
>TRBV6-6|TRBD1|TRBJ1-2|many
CASSYGTDYGYTF
TGTGCCAGCAGTTACGGGACAGACTATGGCTACACCTTC
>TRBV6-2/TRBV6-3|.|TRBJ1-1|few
CASWGTGAFF
TGTGCCAGTTGGGGGACTGGGGCTTTCTTT
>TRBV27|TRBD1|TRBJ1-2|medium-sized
CASRGTGGADGYTF
TGTGCCAGCAGGGGTACAGGGGGCGCGGATGGCTACACCTTC
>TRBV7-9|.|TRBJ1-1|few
CASRKEAGTEAFF
TGTGCCAGCAGGAAAGAGGCAGGGACTGAAGCTTTCTTT
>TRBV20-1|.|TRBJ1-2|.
CSTIKIREGEDGYTF
TGCAGTACAATCAAAATCAGGGAGGGGGAGGATGGCTACACCTTC
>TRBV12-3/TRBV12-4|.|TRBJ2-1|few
CASSAGQFSYNEQFF
TGTGCCAGCAGTGCGGGACAGTTCTCCTACAATGAGCAGTTCTTC
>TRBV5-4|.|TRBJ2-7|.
CASSLDASYEQYF
TGTGCCAGCAGCTTGGACGCTTCCTACGAGCAGTACTTC
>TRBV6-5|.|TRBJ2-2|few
CASSYLNTGELFF
TGTGCCAGCAGTTATTTGAACACCGGGGAGCTGTTTTTT
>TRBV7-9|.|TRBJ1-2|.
CASSLGGHGYTF
TGTGCCAGCAGCTTGGGGGGGCATGGCTACACCTTC
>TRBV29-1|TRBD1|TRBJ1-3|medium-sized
CSVVAPTGGGNTIYF
TGCAGCGTTGTAGCCCCGACAGGGGGAGGAAACACCATATATTTT
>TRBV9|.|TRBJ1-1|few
CASSYGSGGTEAFF
TGTGCCAGCAGCTATGGGTCGGGTGGGACTGAAGCTTTCTTT
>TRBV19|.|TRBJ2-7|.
CASSKSGHYEQYF
TGTGCCAGTAGCAAATCGGGACACTACGAGCAGTACTTC
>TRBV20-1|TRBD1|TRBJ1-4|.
CSAPHRGLTNEKLFF
TGCAGTGCTCCCCACAGGGGGCTGACTAATGAAAAACTGTTTTTT
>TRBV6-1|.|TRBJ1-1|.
CASTLGELNTEAFF
TGTGCCAGTACTCTCGGGGAGCTGAACACTGAAGCTTTCTTT